This entry lists 7 T cell receptor beta chains sequenced from one sample in a study of blood T cells in healthy people across ages. It was with a sample-barcoded 5' primer and a J-beta primer mix that a second PCR of about 7 to 12 cycles was run. From the 5' RACE reads, TCRdb called clonotypes with MiXCR, one entry per CDR3 protein. The sample has more than 650,000 distinct CDR3 sequences; 25% to 30% are singletons. These data were also filed under a second study, of T cells of mothers and their children.

The sequencing sample was made of blood. These receptors were obtained from a boy younger than 18 in good health.

With regard to this clonotype: The junction shows a germline mismatch at one end, possibly a read error. DNA for the CDR3: TGTGCCGGCAGTCCGCTTGAGCCCTATGGCTACACCTTC. Amino acids: CAGSPLEPYGYTF. The gene calls are TRBV12-3 or TRBV12-4 and TRBJ1-2; unclear D gene. This CDR3 has 13 amino acids.

This sequence joins TRBV5-1 and TRBJ1-4, with TRBD1 matching 8 bases. The CDR3 covers 14 residues. Germline assignment: CDR1 SGHRS and CDR2 YFSETQ. V trimming: 6 bases; J trimming: 6 bases; junction bases outside the gene matches: 7. In DNA form, the CDR3 reads TGCGCCAGCAACCCGACAGGGGTGGATGAAAAACTGTTTTTT. Translating gives CASNPTGVDEKLFF.

The gene calls are TRBV4-1 and TRBJ1-5, with D perhaps TRBD1 (5 bases). Trimming took off 4 bases at V and 3 bases at J, with 13 bases between the two ends. The germline gives CDR1 MGHRA, CDR2 YSYEKL. The CDR3 loop spans 15 amino acids. The CDR3: CASSPAWGDNQPQHF. The DNA for the CDR3 is TGCGCCAGCAGCCCCGCGTGGGGGGACAATCAGCCCCAGCATTTT.

The rearrangement links TRBV21-1 to TRBJ2-5; the D call TRBD1 from the table was never checked on the DNA. Matching the DNA end better, TRBJ2-1 makes the J call doubtful. TRBV21-1 represents a pseudogene. CDR3 size: 16 residues. The CDR3: CASSKGQGQVDNEQFF. CDR3 nucleotide sequence: TGTGCCAGCAGCAAAGGTCAAGGACAGGTGGACAATGAGCAGTTCTTC.

This clonotype was recorded a few times. The CDR3 region is CASSPIAHEQFF. CDR3 DNA sequence: TGTGCCAGCAGCCCAATCGCACATGAGCAGTTCTTC. The chain is built from TRBV14 and TRBJ2-1; D is ambiguous. Germline CDR1 is SGHDN and CDR2 is FVKESK. The V end was cut by 4 bases, the J end by 8 bases, with 9 bases between. CDR3 length: 12 amino acids.

V gene TRBV3-1 combines with J gene TRBJ1-2; the D gene is possibly TRBD1 (5 bases). CDR1 LGHDT and CDR2 YNNKEL come from the germline V gene (reference sequence). V was cut by 3 bases and J by 7 bases, with 9 bases left in between. The CDR3 is 12 amino acids. Here the CDR3 reads CASSHRDRGYTF. Here the CDR3 DNA reads TGTGCCAGCAGCCACAGGGACCGTGGCTACACCTTC.

The chain couples TRBV19 to TRBJ2-2, with TRBD2 matching over 9 bases. With 6 bases clipped from V and 0 bases from J, the junction kept 5 bases outside the gene matches. CDR1 and CDR2 from the germline V gene are LNHDA and SQIVND (reference sequence). The CDR3 consists of 16 residues. DNA of the CDR3: TGTGCCAGTAGCAGCCTAGCGGGGCCGAACACCGGGGAGCTGTTTTTT. This codes for CASSSLAGPNTGELFF. Drawing the rest from reference TRBV19 and TRBJ2-2, the complete variable domain is DGGITQSPKYLFRKEGQNVTLSCEQNLNHDAMYWYRQDPGQGLRLIYYSQIVNDFQKGDIAEGYSVSREKKESFPLTVTSAQKNPTAFYLCASSSLAGPNTGELFFGEGSRLTVL.